These 23 T cell receptor beta chains were sequenced from one sample in a study of cytomegalovirus exposure and HLA in healthy donors. Both 60 Vbeta primers and 13 Jbeta primers went into the PCR. The method was immunoSEQ multiplex PCR; TCRdb's version includes in-frame clones alone and lacks a portion of them. This table holds approximately 140,000 clones, about four fifths found once. The sequenced sample consisted of PBMCs. These receptors all stem from a man aged 35 to 55 in good health and CMV-seropositive.

DNA of the CDR3: TGTGCCAGCAGTCTCGACGGAACACAGTCCTACGAGCAGTACTTC. Amino acids: CASSLDGTQSYEQYF. This chain links TRBV6-6 with TRBJ2-5; D not certain. Near its end, the DNA agrees better with TRBJ2-7, so the J call may be wrong. The CDR3 is 15 amino acids. Germline V gene lookup returns CDR1 MNHNY and CDR2 SVGAGI (reference sequence).

J is TRBJ2-1 and V is TRBV6-5; D not certain. There are 13 residues in the CDR3. In germline, CDR1 is MNHEY, CDR2 SVGAGI. The V gene lost 6 bases and the J gene lost 10 bases, with 16 bases spanning the gap. The CDR3 nucleotides read TGTGCCAGCAGCCTTGACACGGCACGGGAGCAGTTCTTC. Translated: CASSLDTAREQFF.

The rearrangement joins TRBV19 to TRBJ2-2, with D possibly TRBD2 on 6 matching bases. The germline V and J ends were trimmed by 4 bases and 6 bases, with 15 bases remaining between them. This CDR3 region has 15 residues. The germline V gene has CDR1 LNHDA and CDR2 SQIVND (reference sequence). The CDR3 here is CASSRDWGRSGELFF. CDR3 nucleotide sequence: TGTGCCAGTAGTAGGGACTGGGGGAGATCCGGGGAGCTGTTTTTT.

V usage is TRBV5-1 and J usage is TRBJ2-7; D not resolved. Trimming shortened V by 3 bases and J by 0 bases, and 10 bases separated the two germline ends. The CDR3 totals 14 residues. The germline V gene encodes CDR1 SGHRS and CDR2 YFSETQ. This CDR3 reads CASSSITSSYEQYF. CDR3 DNA sequence: TGCGCCAGCAGCTCGATTACCAGCTCCTACGAGCAGTACTTC.

The sample holds a few counts of this clone. The V gene is TRBV11-2, the J gene TRBJ1-1, with D perhaps matching TRBD1 (5 bases). CDR1 is SGHAT, CDR2 FQNNGV, per germline. The CDR3 consists of 12 residues. V was trimmed by 9 bases and J by 6 bases, leaving 14 bases between them. This CDR3 reads CASTGLGAEAFF. DNA of the CDR3: TGTGCCAGTACGGGACTCGGGGCTGAAGCTTTCTTT.

J is TRBJ2-5 and V is TRBV27, with 9 bases identical to TRBD2. Germline assignment: CDR1 MNHEY and CDR2 SMNVEV (reference sequence). Trimming removed 5 bases from V and 2 bases from J; junction bases left unmatched: 6. This CDR3 has 15 amino acids. This CDR3 is CASSPGTSRQETQYF. As DNA, the CDR3 is TGTGCCAGCAGTCCAGGGACTAGCAGGCAAGAGACCCAGTACTTC.

This chain uses TRBV29-1 with TRBJ2-7; D is unclear. The CDR3 contains 12 residues. Trimming pared 4 bases from V and 3 bases from J, leaving 10 bases between. Germline values: CDR1 SQVTM, CDR2 ANQGSEA. The CDR3: CSVGGGLYEQYF. The CDR3 region has the DNA TGCAGCGTTGGTGGCGGCCTCTACGAGCAGTACTTC.

This sequence joins TRBV11-2 and TRBJ2-7; D gene uncertain. Trimming shortened V by 3 bases and J by 3 bases, and 3 bases separated the two germline ends. This CDR3 contains 11 residues. Germline loops: CDR1 SGHAT, CDR2 FQNNGV. The CDR3 region is CASSFYYEQYF. The CDR3 DNA sequence: TGTGCCAGCAGCTTTTACTACGAGCAGTACTTC.

The chain carries TRBV5-1 and TRBJ2-5; D perhaps matches TRBD2 (6 bases). Between the trimmed V and J ends, which lost 2 bases and 2 bases, there was a span of 13 bases. The CDR3 consists of 15 residues. Germline V gene data show CDR1 as SGHRS and CDR2 as YFSETQ. CDR3 loop: CASSFAGGGQETQYF. CDR3 DNA sequence: TGCGCCAGCAGCTTTGCCGGGGGTGGTCAAGAGACCCAGTACTTC.

The chain recombines TRBV18 with TRBJ1-1; tentative D call: TRBD1 (6 bases). Per germline, CDR1 KGHSH and CDR2 LQKENI. V gave up 3 bases and J gave up 11 bases, with 13 bases separating them. The CDR3 runs to 12 residues. The CDR3 DNA sequence: TGTGCCAGCTCACCTCGCAGGGGAGAGGCTTTCTTT. Translated: CASSPRRGEAFF.

The rearrangement links TRBV5-1 to TRBJ2-1, with 15 bases that match TRBD2. J gave up 9 bases and V 4 bases, and 5 bases lay outside the gene matches. Germline CDR1 and CDR2: SGHRS and YFSETQ. There are 15 residues in the CDR3. CDR3 DNA sequence: TGCGCCAGCAGCCCCGGGACTAGCGGGGGGTTTGAGCAGTTCTTC. Translated, it gives CASSPGTSGGFEQFF.

The CDR3 reads CASSVGGRTEAFF. CDR3 in DNA: TGTGCCAGCAGCGTGGGGGGGAGGACTGAAGCTTTCTTT. The chain has TRBV9 and TRBJ1-1; possibly TRBD1 for D (5 bases). The CDR3 contains 13 residues. V gave up 2 bases and J gave up 5 bases, with 10 bases separating them. Germline values: CDR1 SGDLS, CDR2 YYNGEE.

A few counts support this clone. CDR3 sequence: CASRTTSLAAEQYF. The DNA of the CDR3 is TGTGCCAGCAGGACGACGAGCCTAGCGGCCGAGCAGTACTTC. The chain has TRBV2 and TRBJ2-7; 7 nucleotides match TRBD2. CDR1 and CDR2 (germline): SNHLY, FYNNEI. V gave up 6 bases and J gave up 6 bases; unmatched junction bases: 11. The CDR3 covers 14 residues.

V usage is TRBV11-2 and J usage is TRBJ1-4; perhaps TRBD1 as D (6 bases). Germline lookup yields CDR1 SGHAT and CDR2 FQNNGV. Trimming removed 4 bases from V and 5 bases from J, with 14 bases in between. CDR3 length: 15 amino acids. CDR3 in DNA: TGTGCCAGCAGCTCCGGGGGGGCGGGAAATGAAAAACTGTTTTTT. Translation: CASSSGGAGNEKLFF. Drawing the rest from reference TRBV11-2 and TRBJ1-4, the complete variable domain is EAGVAQSPRYKIIEKRQSVAFWCNPISGHATLYWYQQILGQGPKLLIQFQNNGVVDDSQLPKDRFSAERLKGVDSTLKIQPAKLEDSAVYLCASSSGGAGNEKLFFGSGTQLSVL.

V usage is TRBV6-6 and J usage is TRBJ1-1, with 9 nucleotides matching TRBD1. This CDR3 is 14 amino acids long. Germline trimming cut 10 bases from V and 0 bases from J; bases unmatched to any gene: 6. In germline, CDR1 is MNHNY, CDR2 SVGAGI (reference sequence). The CDR3 is CATNGQGLNTEAFF. In DNA form, the CDR3 reads TGTGCCACCAACGGACAGGGGTTGAACACTGAAGCTTTCTTT.

This chain joins TRBV30 and TRBJ2-1; D gene ambiguous. The CDR3 is 15 residues long. V was trimmed by 0 bases and J by 7 bases, leaving 16 bases between them. Germline V gene data show CDR1 as GTSNPN and CDR2 as SVGIG (reference sequence). CDR3 protein: CAWSVQFQTKNEQFF. CDR3 sequence (DNA): TGTGCCTGGAGTGTACAGTTTCAAACCAAAAATGAGCAGTTCTTC.

V usage is TRBV5-4 and J usage is TRBJ2-3, with a weak D call TRBD2 (5 bases). The ends were cut back, 4 bases at V and 0 bases at J, with 12 bases in the middle. Germline V gene sequence: CDR1 SGHNT, CDR2 YYREEE (reference sequence). This CDR3 spans 15 amino acids. CDR3 amino acids: CASSRDLASTDTQYF. The DNA for the CDR3 is TGTGCCAGCAGCCGGGATTTGGCTAGCACAGATACGCAGTATTTT.

This clone was recorded many times. The chain carries TRBV29-1 and TRBJ2-7; 8 bases are shared with TRBD1. The germline gives CDR1 SQVTM, CDR2 ANQGSEA. The V segment lost 6 bases and the J segment 1 base; nucleotides outside the gene matches: 5. This CDR3 contains 13 residues. CDR3 loop: CSVETGESYEQYF. DNA for the CDR3: TGCAGCGTAGAGACAGGGGAATCCTACGAGCAGTACTTC.

This clone appeared a few times. J is TRBJ2-7 and V is TRBV4-1; a weak D match, TRBD1 (5 bases). Per the germline V gene, CDR1 is MGHRA and CDR2 is YSYEKL. Trimming took 1 base from V and 5 from J, leaving 15 bases between them. The CDR3 sequence is 15 residues long. DNA of the CDR3: TGCGCCAGCAGCCAAGTAAGGGGAAAGCAACACGAGCAGTACTTC. Translation: CASSQVRGKQHEQYF.

This chain connects TRBV7-3 to TRBJ1-2, with D unclear. Trimming pared 9 bases from V and 4 bases from J, leaving 24 bases between. CDR1 SGHTA and CDR2 FQGTGA come from the germline V gene. This CDR3 comprises 16 residues. This CDR3 is CASRPSPHPQVYGYTF. The DNA of the CDR3 is TGTGCCAGTCGACCTAGTCCTCACCCTCAAGTCTATGGCTACACCTTC.

V is TRBV27 and J is TRBJ2-7; 9 bases match TRBD2. Looked up from germline, CDR1 is MNHEY and CDR2 is SMNVEV (reference sequence). The V and J ends lost 2 bases and 4 bases, in that order; junction bases with no gene match: 9. This CDR3 comprises 16 residues. CDR3 sequence (DNA): TGTGCCAGCAGTTTAAATTCCCTAGCGGGATCGTACGAGCAGTACTTC. Encoded protein: CASSLNSLAGSYEQYF.

This clone was seen once. This chain connects TRBV6-5 to TRBJ1-1, with D maybe TRBD1 (6 bases). Trimming removed 2 bases at V and 11 bases at J, with 21 bases between. Germline loops: CDR1 MNHEY, CDR2 SVGAGI. The CDR3 totals 15 residues. The CDR3 spells CASSYLRAGATLAFF. The CDR3 DNA sequence: TGTGCCAGCAGTTACCTTCGAGCAGGGGCGACACTGGCTTTCTTT.

This chain uses TRBV7-6 with TRBJ2-1; 7 bases map to TRBD2. The CDR3 loop spans 16 amino acids. The V and J ends lost 1 base and 4 bases, in that order; junction bases with no gene match: 7. The germline V gene has CDR1 SGHVS and CDR2 FNYEAQ. The CDR3 DNA is TGTGCCAGCAGCTTAGGGTCTAGCGGAGGATACAATGAGCAGTTCTTC. Protein sequence: CASSLGSSGGYNEQFF.